One and the same sample provided the 18 T cell receptor beta chains below, sequenced in a study of early T cells in non-severe SARS-CoV-2 infection. TCRdb reanalysed the 5' RACE reads using MiXCR and keeps one entry per CDR3 protein. The sample lists roughly 100,000 distinct CDR3 sequences; approximately 14% were seen once. The sequencing sample was made of whole blood. The receptors here all came from an adult who was a healthcare worker with PCR-confirmed SARS-CoV-2 infection or an uninfected control (not recorded which).

This clonotype was seen a handful of times. This chain links TRBV28 with TRBJ2-2, with D perhaps matching TRBD1 (6 bases). The CDR3 totals 16 residues. Germline V gene sequence: CDR1 MDHEN, CDR2 SYDVKM. The V gene lost 6 bases and the J gene lost 10 bases, with 24 bases spanning the gap. CDR3 sequence: CASRLPGAGATVELFF. Here the CDR3 DNA reads TGTGCCAGCAGACTCCCTGGAGCAGGGGCGACGGTGGAGCTGTTTTTT.

This clonotype was seen many times. The gene calls are TRBV18 and TRBJ1-6; the match to TRBD1 covers 7 bases. Trimming at V came to 2 bases and at J to 5 bases, leaving 3 bases not matched to a gene. The germline V gene has CDR1 KGHSH and CDR2 LQKENI. The CDR3 is 15 amino acids. Here the CDR3 DNA reads TGTGCCAGCTCACCAACAGGGGAGGATAATTCACCCCTCCACTTT. Translated: CASSPTGEDNSPLHF.

Note on this clonotype: This may come from a read error, since a much larger clone is one base off. J is TRBJ2-2 and V is TRBV7-8; 7 bases align to TRBD1. V was clipped by 5 bases and J by 2 bases; unmatched bases: 5. There are 15 residues in the CDR3. Germline lookup yields CDR1 SGHVS and CDR2 FQNEAQ. CDR3 in DNA: TGTGCCAGCAGCCTCCGGGACAGAAACACCGGGGAGCTGTTTTTT. Protein product: CASSLRDRNTGELFF.

This chain connects TRBV4-2 to TRBJ2-7; D is undetermined. This CDR3 is 14 amino acids long. Trimming shortened V by 1 base and J by 3 bases, and 10 bases separated the two germline ends. Germline-derived CDR1 and CDR2 are LGHNA and YNFKEQ. The CDR3 loop is CASSQGRANYEQYF. Written as DNA, the CDR3 is TGTGCCAGCAGCCAAGGTAGAGCAAACTACGAGCAGTACTTC.

V usage is TRBV6-1 and J usage is TRBJ2-5; 8 nucleotides agree with TRBD1. This CDR3 has 15 residues. Germline-derived CDR1 and CDR2 are MNHNS and SASEGT. V lost 5 bases to trimming and J lost 4 bases; unmatched junction nucleotides: 9. CDR3 DNA: TGTGCCAGCAGTTTTCAGACAGGGGCTCTAGAGACCCAGTACTTC. The encoded protein is CASSFQTGALETQYF.

This clonotype was detected a few times. The rearrangement joins TRBV7-6 to TRBJ1-2, with unresolved D. The CDR3 sequence is 12 residues long. CDR1 SGHVS and CDR2 FNYEAQ come from the germline V gene. V was clipped by 5 bases and J by 8 bases, with 12 bases between them. CDR3 sequence (DNA): TGTGCCAGCAGCACAAAGCGGAAGGGCTACACCTTC. It codes for CASSTKRKGYTF.

This CDR3 reads CASSLLDTGMAKNIQYF. The DNA for the CDR3 is TGTGCCAGCAGCTTACTCGACACAGGGATGGCCAAAAACATTCAGTACTTC. This rearrangement joins TRBV7-9 to TRBJ2-4, with D perhaps matching TRBD1 (6 bases). The V and J ends lost 2 bases and 1 base respectively, with 15 bases between them. The germline V gene encodes CDR1 SEHNR and CDR2 FQNEAQ (reference sequence). The CDR3 has 17 amino acids.

The chain uses TRBV28 and TRBJ1-3; unclear D gene. This CDR3 region has 13 residues. Looked up from germline, CDR1 is MDHEN and CDR2 is SYDVKM. V was pared by 6 bases and J by 0 bases, with 6 bases between. The CDR3 region has the DNA TGTGCCAGCAGCCTGGACTCTGGAAACACCATATATTTT. It translates to CASSLDSGNTIYF.

This clonotype was observed a handful of times. V is TRBV7-9 and J is TRBJ2-2, with 7 bases aligning to TRBD2. Germline CDR1 SEHNR, CDR2 FQNEAQ (reference sequence). V lost 4 bases and J lost 2; bases outside the gene matches: 4. This CDR3 is 15 amino acids long. The CDR3 loop reads CASSYSGANTGELFF. DNA of the CDR3: TGTGCCAGCAGCTACAGCGGGGCAAACACCGGGGAGCTGTTTTTT.

The table lists this clonotype with a count of one. This sequence joins TRBV24-1 and TRBJ2-7; a possible D gene is TRBD2 (5 bases). Germline V gene lookup returns CDR1 KGHDR and CDR2 SFDVKD. With 3 bases removed from V and 3 bases from J, the gap between germline ends came to 17 bases. CDR3 length: 16 amino acids. The CDR3 DNA is TGTGCCACCAGTGATACGGGCGCCCGCGGAGGCTACGAGCAGTACTTC. Amino acid sequence: CATSDTGARGGYEQYF.

This clonotype was seen a handful of times. The chain carries TRBV3-1 and TRBJ2-1; D is unclear. CDR1 and CDR2 from the germline V gene are LGHDT and YNNKEL (reference sequence). The CDR3 covers 16 residues. Deletions cut 0 bases from V and 6 bases from J, with 15 bases between. CDR3 residues: CASSQESLGSVNEQFF. CDR3 coding DNA: TGTGCCAGCAGCCAAGAATCCTTGGGGTCCGTCAATGAGCAGTTCTTC.

This clonotype was counted a few times. This chain connects TRBV11-2 to TRBJ2-3, with D tentatively TRBD1 (5 bases). This CDR3 comprises 14 residues. Germline V gene sequence: CDR1 SGHAT, CDR2 FQNNGV. V gave up 3 bases and J gave up 6 bases, with 13 bases separating them. The CDR3 bases are TGTGCCAGCAGCTTCAGGGATCGCCGGGATACGCAGTATTTT. It translates to CASSFRDRRDTQYF.

The chain recombines TRBV28 with TRBJ1-5; 8 positions agree with TRBD1. Germline-derived CDR1 and CDR2 are MDHEN and SYDVKM. V gave up 6 bases and J gave up 4 bases; unmatched junction bases: 11. CDR3 length: 16 residues. DNA of the CDR3: TGTGCCAGCAGGATGCTGACAGGGGATAGGAATCAGCCCCAGCATTTT. Protein sequence: CASRMLTGDRNQPQHF.

The V and J genes are TRBV5-1 and TRBJ2-1; D is ambiguous. CDR1 and CDR2 (germline): SGHRS, YFSETQ. The CDR3 length is 15 residues. Deletions cut 1 base from V and 0 bases from J, with 8 bases between. The CDR3 spells CASSLRLYSYNEQFF. The CDR3 bases are TGCGCCAGCAGCTTGCGACTGTACTCCTACAATGAGCAGTTCTTC.

This clonotype was recorded many times. V gene TRBV4-3 combines with J gene TRBJ1-5; D gene uncertain. The V and J ends lost 1 base and 0 bases respectively, with 7 bases between them. Germline CDR1 and CDR2: LGHNA and YSLEER. This CDR3 has 15 residues. The CDR3 here is CASSQGGDSNQPQHF. In DNA, the CDR3 is TGCGCCAGCAGCCAAGGGGGTGATAGCAATCAGCCCCAGCATTTT.

This clonotype was seen more than once but under ten times. The rearrangement links TRBV28 to TRBJ2-2; the match to TRBD1 covers 9 bases. V lost 3 bases to trimming and J lost 5 bases; unmatched junction nucleotides: 4. Germline-derived CDR1 and CDR2 are MDHEN and SYDVKM. This CDR3 is 15 amino acids long. The CDR3 nucleotides are TGTGCCAGCAGTTTGCCCGGGACAGGGACCGGGGAGCTGTTTTTT. This gives the protein CASSLPGTGTGELFF. Full variable domain (remainder filled in from reference TRBV28 and TRBJ2-2): DVKVTQSSRYLVKRTGEKVFLECVQDMDHENMFWYRQDPGLGLRLIYFSYDVKMKEKGDIPEGYSVSREKKERFSLILESASTNQTSMYLCASSLPGTGTGELFFGEGSRLTVL.

This clonotype has a count of ten or more. The rearrangement joins TRBV6-5 to TRBJ2-2, with TRBD2 identical over 7 bases. The CDR3 length is 16 residues. V gave up 6 bases and J gave up 1 base; unmatched junction bases: 8. CDR1 is MNHEY and CDR2 is SVGAGI in the germline V gene. The CDR3 DNA sequence: TGTGCCAGCAGCCAGGGTCTAGCGGTGAACACCGGGGAGCTGTTTTTT. Protein product: CASSQGLAVNTGELFF.

This chain links TRBV10-2 with TRBJ2-7; the D gene is possibly TRBD2 (6 bases). The V end lost 7 bases, the J end lost 4 bases, and 20 bases lay between the germline ends. Looked up from germline, CDR1 is WSHSY and CDR2 is SAAADI. The CDR3 has 15 amino acids. The CDR3 here is CASISPEGGKYEQYF. In DNA, the CDR3 is TGCGCCAGCATCAGCCCCGAGGGAGGAAAGTACGAGCAGTACTTC.